This entry features one T cell receptor (beta chain) sequence. Antigen specificity is unknown. The record originates from a study of shared clonotypes between healthy human individuals. Study-wide points: Naive CD4 clonotypes overlapped across several donors at approximately 4.5%. Larger estimated richness was generally seen in naive subsets than in memory subsets. Clonotype sharing among donors, it was expected, would be affected by sequencing depth.

The trim removed 4 bases at V and 7 bases at J, leaving 8 bases unmatched. This CDR3 is built from 15 residues. In germline, CDR1 is SGHTA, CDR2 FQGNSA. Sequenced by immunoSEQ multiplex PCR; TCRdb stores in-frame clones only, minus some. The sample has 1.4 million or so clones; 97% to 99% are singletons. Sequencing input: naive CD4+ T cells sorted from blood. Subset in this sample: CD45RA+ positively selected. This receptor was taken from a man aged 30 to 45 in good health. The chain is built from TRBV7-2 and TRBJ1-5; TRBD1 matches 9 bases. CDR3 coding DNA: TGTGCCAGCAGCTCCAGGACAGGGGTATCGCAGCCCCAGCATTTT. Its protein is CASSSRTGVSQPQHF.